The 6 T cell receptor beta chains below come from one sample, sequenced in a study of cytomegalovirus exposure and HLA in healthy donors. PCR employed 60 Vbeta and 13 Jbeta primers. Some clones are missing from TCRdb's copy, which holds only in-frame ones; the method was immunoSEQ multiplex PCR. Counted here are 160,000 or so clones, roughly 79% occurring once; the ten biggest clones make up roughly 10%. Sequencing input: PBMCs. The receptors were gathered from a man aged 18 to 30 in good health and CMV-seropositive.

The gene calls are TRBV9 and TRBJ2-2; D might be TRBD2 (6 bases). The CDR3 extends over 15 amino acids. V lost 4 bases and J lost 4, with 14 bases in between. CDR1 and CDR2 from the germline V gene are SGDLS and YYNGEE. The DNA for the CDR3 is TGTGCCAGCAGCCCTTTTGGCGGGACCACCGGGGAGCTGTTTTTT. This encodes CASSPFGGTTGELFF.

This chain joins TRBV7-8 and TRBJ1-1; D unresolved. The germline CDR1 and CDR2 sequences are SGHVS and FQNEAQ. The germline V and J ends were trimmed by 1 base and 2 bases, with 14 bases remaining between them. CDR3 length equals 16 residues. As DNA, the CDR3 is TGTGCCAGCAGCTTAGGGGGAGGCTGGGGTAACACTGAAGCTTTCTTT. It is translated as CASSLGGGWGNTEAFF.

This sequence joins TRBV7-3 and TRBJ1-3; possible D gene TRBD1, 5 bases. Trimming cost V 5 bases and J 2 bases, with 13 bases left between them. CDR3 length: 15 residues. Germline CDR1 and CDR2: SGHTA and FQGTGA. The chain's CDR3 is CASSPGGGTGNTIYF. DNA of the CDR3: TGTGCCAGCAGCCCCGGTGGGGGGACTGGAAACACCATATATTTT.

V gene TRBV10-3 combines with J gene TRBJ2-5; no clear D gene. CDR1 is ENHRY, CDR2 SYGVKD, per germline. The CDR3 runs to 12 residues. Trimming shortened V by 8 bases and J by 5 bases, and 12 bases separated the two germline ends. CDR3 nucleotide sequence: TGTGCCATCGGGCCGGAAGTGGAGACCCAGTACTTC. Amino acid sequence: CAIGPEVETQYF.

The J gene is TRBJ1-4, the V gene TRBV5-1; D remains ambiguous. Germline CDR1 and CDR2: SGHRS and YFSETQ. This CDR3 has 14 amino acids. Trimming cost V 4 bases and J 0 bases, with 7 bases left between them. In DNA form, the CDR3 reads TGCGCCAGCAGCGAGACTGCAACTAATGAAAAACTGTTTTTT. Protein sequence: CASSETATNEKLFF.

J is TRBJ2-7 and V is TRBV5-4; the D gene is possibly TRBD2 (6 bases). This CDR3 spans 15 amino acids. Germline V gene sequence: CDR1 SGHNT, CDR2 YYREEE (reference sequence). The V end lost 1 base, the J end lost 3 bases, and 14 bases lay between the germline ends. The CDR3, as DNA: TGTGCCAGCAGCTTGCGGGGGACGGCTATCTACGAGCAGTACTTC. As protein: CASSLRGTAIYEQYF. The full variable domain, with the rest looked up from reference TRBV5-4 and TRBJ2-7, is ETGVTQSPTHLIKTRGQQVTLRCSSQSGHNTVSWYQQALGQGPQFIFQYYREEENGRGNFPPRFSGLQFPNYSSELNVNALELDDSALYLCASSLRGTAIYEQYFGPGTRLTVT.